The T cell receptor beta chain under discussion was sequenced for a study of OX40 agonist ivuxolimab in advanced cancers. Study at large: Patients received intravenous ivuxolimab every 2 weeks at 0.01 to 10 mg/kg. Averaging approximately 60 years in age, with a range of about 23 to 90, the cohort was around 83% male. Whole-study results and caveats: Among the lowest peripheral clonal expansion occurred in 0.1-3.0 mg/kg partial responders. In a subset of nonresponders, normalized T-cell clonal expansion was also low.

Germline V gene lookup returns CDR1 SGHRS and CDR2 YFSETQ. The V and J ends lost 4 bases and 0 bases, in that order; junction bases with no gene match: 7. There are 20 residues in the CDR3. Here immunoSEQ multiplex PCR was the method, and the copy in TCRdb shows in-frame clones only, minus some. In the table there are under 70,000 clones, roughly 90% of which are singletons. With respect to this clone: Its antigen is currently unknown.

The source material was CD4+ or CD8+ T cells sorted from blood, sampled in a trial of the OX40 agonist ivuxolimab. The TCR sequence derives from an adult with an advanced solid tumor such as melanoma, head and neck, liver or kidney cancer. V gene TRBV5-1 combines with J gene TRBJ2-6; 16 bases agree with TRBD2. This CDR3 reads CASSLPGTSGRDSGANVLTF. In DNA, the CDR3 is TGCGCCAGCAGCCTTCCCGGGACTAGCGGGAGGGACTCTGGGGCCAACGTCCTGACTTTC.